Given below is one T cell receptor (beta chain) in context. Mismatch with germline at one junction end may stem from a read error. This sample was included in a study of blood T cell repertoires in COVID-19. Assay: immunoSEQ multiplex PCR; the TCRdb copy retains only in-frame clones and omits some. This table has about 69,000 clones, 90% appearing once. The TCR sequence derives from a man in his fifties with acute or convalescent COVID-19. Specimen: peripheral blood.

CDR3 coding DNA: TGTGCCGGGAGAGGGATGCCCGGGACAGGGACGCCTGAAGCTTTCTTT. It is translated as CAGRGMPGTGTPEAFF. This chain connects TRBV30 to TRBJ1-1; the match to TRBD1 covers 9 bases. The CDR3 is made up of 16 amino acids. Germline-derived CDR1 and CDR2 are GTSNPN and SVGIG (reference sequence).